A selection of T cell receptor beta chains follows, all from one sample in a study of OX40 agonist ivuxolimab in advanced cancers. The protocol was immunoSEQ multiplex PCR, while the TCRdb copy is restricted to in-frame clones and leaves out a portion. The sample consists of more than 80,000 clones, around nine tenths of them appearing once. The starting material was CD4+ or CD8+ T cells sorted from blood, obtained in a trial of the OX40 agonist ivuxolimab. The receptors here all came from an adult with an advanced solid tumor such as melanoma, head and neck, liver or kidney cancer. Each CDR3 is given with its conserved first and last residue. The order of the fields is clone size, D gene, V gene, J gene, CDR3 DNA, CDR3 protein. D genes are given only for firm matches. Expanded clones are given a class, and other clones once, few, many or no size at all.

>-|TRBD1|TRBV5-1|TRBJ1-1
TGCGCCAGCAGCCTGCGGACAGGGGGCGGAAGCACTGAAGCTTTCTTT
CASSLRTGGGSTEAFF
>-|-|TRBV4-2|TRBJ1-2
TGTGCCAGCAGCCAAGGTCTGGGTGTACAGTATGGCTACACCTTC
CASSQGLGVQYGYTF
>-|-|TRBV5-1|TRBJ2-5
TGCGCCAGCAGCTTGTGGGGTACAGAGACCCAGTACTTC
CASSLWGTETQYF
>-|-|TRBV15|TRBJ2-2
TGTGCCACCAGCAGTTTGGGGGCAGGGAGAACCGGGGAGCTGTTTTTT
CATSSLGAGRTGELFF
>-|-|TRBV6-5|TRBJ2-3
TGTGCCAGCAGAGAAACGGGGAACACAGATACGCAGTATTTT
CASRETGNTDTQYF
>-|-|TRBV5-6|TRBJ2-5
TGTGCCAGCAGCTTAAGGACCTTAGGGGGAGAGACCCAGTACTTC
CASSLRTLGGETQYF
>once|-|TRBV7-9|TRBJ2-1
TGTGCCAGCAGCTTTCAACGCCCGGGGCAGTTCTTC
CASSFQRPGQFF
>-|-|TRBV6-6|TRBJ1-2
TGTGCCAGCAGTTACTACCAGGGTTACGGCTACACCTTC
CASSYYQGYGYTF
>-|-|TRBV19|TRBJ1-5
TGTGCCAGTAGTATAGTTCGGGGTAGCAATCAGCCCCAGCATTTT
CASSIVRGSNQPQHF
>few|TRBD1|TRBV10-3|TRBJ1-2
TGTGCCATCAGGGCGGGACAGAACAGCTATGGCTACACCTTC
CAIRAGQNSYGYTF
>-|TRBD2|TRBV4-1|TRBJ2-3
TGCGCCAGCAGCCAAGTTGCAATCGGGGCTAGCGGGAGGGATCCTAATACGCAGTATTTT
CASSQVAIGASGRDPNTQYF
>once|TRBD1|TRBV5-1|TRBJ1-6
TGCGCCAGCAGCTTGACAGGGGAAGGATCACCCCTCCACTTT
CASSLTGEGSPLHF
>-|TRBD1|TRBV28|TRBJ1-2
TGTGCCAGCAGTTCCCTCAGGGGGCTTCATGGCTACACCTTC
CASSSLRGLHGYTF
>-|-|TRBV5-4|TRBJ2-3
TGTGCCAGCAGCTTGGTGGGAGATGGCACAGATACGCAGTATTTT
CASSLVGDGTDTQYF
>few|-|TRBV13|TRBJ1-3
TGTGCCAGCAGCTCAAGGTTGGGAAACACCATATATTTT
CASSSRLGNTIYF